Listed here are 27 T cell receptor beta chains from one sample, sequenced in a study of cytomegalovirus exposure and HLA in healthy donors. The PCR ran on 60 Vbeta and 13 Jbeta primers. Using immunoSEQ multiplex PCR, the repertoire was profiled, and TCRdb retains in-frame clones only, with some absent. This table has some 130,000 clones, roughly 85% appearing once. The sequencing input was PBMCs. These receptors were collected from a boy aged 5-17 years in good health and CMV-seronegative.

The sample holds a few counts of this clone. V gene TRBV12-5 combines with J gene TRBJ2-7; D possibly corresponds to TRBD1 (6 bases). The CDR3 runs to 15 residues. V was pared by 3 bases and J by 1 base, with 13 bases between. CDR1 is LGHNT and CDR2 is FRNRAP in the germline V gene. The CDR3 spells CASGLGVDRSYEQYF. CDR3 sequence (DNA): TGTGCTAGTGGTTTAGGGGTCGACAGGTCCTACGAGCAGTACTTC.

The CDR3 region is CASSLSSGNSYEQYF. CDR3 in DNA: TGTGCCAGCAGTTTATCTAGCGGGAACTCCTACGAGCAGTACTTC. The chain couples TRBV27 to TRBJ2-7, with 8 bases lining up with TRBD2. This CDR3 has 15 amino acids. CDR1 is MNHEY, CDR2 SMNVEV, per germline (reference sequence). J lost 0 bases, V lost 0 bases, and 1 base had no gene match.

The chain links TRBV9 to TRBJ2-3, with D unclear. Trimming cost V 4 bases and J 2 bases, with 14 bases left between them. This CDR3 is built from 15 residues. Germline V gene sequence: CDR1 SGDLS, CDR2 YYNGEE. The CDR3: CASSTTGDSTDTQYF. CDR3 sequence (DNA): TGTGCCAGCAGCACCACTGGCGACTCCACAGATACGCAGTATTTT.

The chain uses TRBV29-1 and TRBJ2-3, with D tentatively TRBD2 (6 bases). From germline, CDR1 is SQVTM and CDR2 ANQGSEA. V was cut by 7 bases and J by 0 bases, with 11 bases left in between. The CDR3 spans 13 residues. CDR3 nucleotides: TGCAGCGCTAGGGAGGCTAGCACAGATACGCAGTATTTT. Its translation: CSAREASTDTQYF.

The chain employs TRBV6-1 and TRBJ1-5; 7 positions agree with TRBD1. The germline V gene encodes CDR1 MNHNS and CDR2 SASEGT. J was trimmed by 3 bases and V by 3 bases; bases with no gene match: 11. This CDR3 region has 17 residues. CDR3 nucleotides: TGTGCCAGCAGTGACCCCGAGGGGGCGTTTTCCAATCAGCCCCAGCATTTT. Encoded protein: CASSDPEGAFSNQPQHF.

The chain couples TRBV6-1 to TRBJ1-5; no firm D call. The CDR3 is 14 residues long. CDR1 MNHNS and CDR2 SASEGT come from the germline V gene. V was cut by 2 bases and J by 6 bases, with 11 bases left in between. The CDR3 DNA follows: TGTGCCAGCAGTGAAATGAGGGCGAGTCAGCCCCAGCATTTT. It specifies CASSEMRASQPQHF.

This clone was observed a handful of times. V gene TRBV6-1 combines with J gene TRBJ2-6; the D is unclear. The CDR3 covers 12 residues. Germline CDR1 MNHNS, CDR2 SASEGT. The V end was cut by 6 bases, the J end by 4 bases, with 4 bases between. The DNA for the CDR3 is TGTGCCAGCAGGGCCGGGGCCAACGTCCTGACTTTC. This gives the protein CASRAGANVLTF.

This clone was seen only a few times. The rearrangement joins TRBV4-3 to TRBJ1-1, with a weak D call TRBD1 (6 bases). CDR3 length equals 15 residues. Germline V lookup: CDR1 LGHNA, CDR2 YSLEER. The V end lost 2 bases, the J end lost 4 bases, and 14 bases lay between the germline ends. CDR3 region: CASSQPTGFSTEAFF. CDR3 sequence (DNA): TGCGCCAGCAGCCAACCCACAGGGTTTAGCACTGAAGCTTTCTTT.

The chain is built from TRBV30 and TRBJ2-3; a weak D match, TRBD1 (6 bases). Deletions cut 8 bases from V and 0 bases from J, with 15 bases between. From germline, CDR1 is GTSNPN and CDR2 SVGIG (reference sequence). The CDR3 has 14 amino acids. The CDR3 coding sequence is TGTGCCGGGGCAAACAGGGTCAGCACAGATACGCAGTATTTT. Protein: CAGANRVSTDTQYF. Full variable domain (remainder filled in from reference TRBV30 and TRBJ2-3): SQTIHQWPATLVQPVGSPLSLECTVEGTSNPNLYWYRQAAGRGLQLLFYSVGIGQISSEVPQNLSASRPQDRQFILSSKKLLLSDSGFYLCAGANRVSTDTQYFGPGTRLTVL.

This clone was seen more than once but under ten times. The chain combines TRBV14 with TRBJ2-1; 8 nucleotides align to TRBD2. After removal of 1 base from V and 8 bases from J, the junction contained 10 bases not matched to a gene. Germline values: CDR1 SGHDN, CDR2 FVKESK. This CDR3 region has 16 residues. For the CDR3, the DNA is TGTGCCAGCAGCCAAGGCGTCACGGGAGGGCTTGATGAGCAGTTCTTC. Translation gives CASSQGVTGGLDEQFF.

The V and J genes are TRBV4-1 and TRBJ2-7; 13 bases match TRBD2. Trimming at V came to 3 bases and at J to 1 base, leaving 3 bases not matched to a gene. The CDR3 has 16 residues. The germline V gene has CDR1 MGHRA and CDR2 YSYEKL. For the CDR3, the DNA is TGCGCCAGCAGCCACCTACTAGCGGGAGGGTCCTACGAGCAGTACTTC. Protein: CASSHLLAGGSYEQYF.

This clone appeared a few times. This rearrangement joins TRBV5-6 to TRBJ2-7, with D possibly being TRBD2 (6 bases). CDR1 is SGHDT, CDR2 YYEEEE, per germline. The CDR3 runs 16 residues. With 3 bases removed from V and 9 bases from J, the gap between germline ends came to 25 bases. The CDR3 sequence: CASSYVFGGEGPAQYF. The CDR3 coding sequence is TGTGCCAGCAGCTATGTTTTCGGGGGAGAAGGGCCAGCGCAGTACTTC. Drawing the rest from reference TRBV5-6 and TRBJ2-7, the complete variable domain is DAGVTQSPTHLIKTRGQQVTLRCSPKSGHDTVSWYQQALGQGPQFIFQYYEEEERQRGNFPDRFSGHQFPNYSSELNVNALLLGDSALYLCASSYVFGGEGPAQYFGPGTRLTVT.

The chain joins TRBV6-5 to TRBJ2-5; 12 positions agree with TRBD1. The last part of the DNA fits TRBJ2-7 better; the J call may be wrong. Germline V CDR1 and CDR2: MNHEY, SVGAGI. The CDR3 sequence is 15 residues long. CDR3 region: CASSPGQGAQYEQYF. CDR3 DNA sequence: TGTGCCAGCAGTCCGGGACAGGGGGCACAATACGAGCAGTACTTC.

The J gene is TRBJ2-7, the V gene TRBV4-1; 11 bases align to TRBD1. This CDR3 comprises 15 residues. Trimming took 1 base from V and 2 from J; bases not matched to a gene: 1. The germline V gene has CDR1 MGHRA and CDR2 YSYEKL. The CDR3 loop reads CASSQVGQGAYEQYF. As DNA, the CDR3 is TGCGCCAGCAGCCAAGTGGGACAGGGGGCCTACGAGCAGTACTTC.

The chain links TRBV6-1 to TRBJ1-2, with 7 bases fitting TRBD1. The CDR3 loop spans 15 amino acids. CDR1 is MNHNS, CDR2 SASEGT, per germline. J lost 2 bases, V lost 1 base, and 4 bases had no gene match. DNA for the CDR3: TGTGCCAGCAGTGAAGTTGGGACAGACAACTATGGCTACACCTTC. Translated: CASSEVGTDNYGYTF.

The chain uses TRBV7-9 and TRBJ2-5; 11 bases align to TRBD2. The CDR3 is made up of 16 amino acids. The J segment lost 5 bases and the V segment lost 5 bases, leaving 10 bases of the junction unmatched. Germline-derived CDR1 and CDR2 are SEHNR and FQNEAQ (reference sequence). CDR3 protein: CASSPELAGESETQYF. CDR3 DNA: TGTGCCAGCAGCCCGGAACTAGCGGGAGAAAGTGAGACCCAGTACTTC.

This clone turned up a few times. This rearrangement joins TRBV6-6 to TRBJ1-1; possible D gene TRBD1, 6 bases. CDR3 size: 13 residues. Germline CDR1 reads MNHNY; CDR2 reads SVGAGI (reference sequence). The V end was cut by 6 bases, the J end by 1 base, with 9 bases between. The CDR3 loop is CASSLDRNTEAFF. The CDR3 bases are TGTGCCAGCAGCCTGGACAGGAACACTGAAGCTTTCTTT.

The chain employs TRBV27 and TRBJ2-7; TRBD1 is a possible D gene (6 bases). CDR1 is MNHEY, CDR2 SMNVEV, per germline (reference sequence). The V end was cut by 6 bases, the J end by 3 bases, with 18 bases between. The CDR3 has 15 residues. The CDR3 loop is CASSQGSPSFYEQYF. CDR3 bases: TGTGCCAGCAGCCAGGGGTCGCCGAGCTTCTACGAGCAGTACTTC.

This clone was seen once. This chain joins TRBV7-2 and TRBJ2-5, with TRBD2 matching 7 bases. V lost 4 bases to trimming and J lost 4 bases; unmatched junction nucleotides: 15. Germline CDR1 is SGHTA and CDR2 is FQGNSA. This CDR3 is 17 amino acids long. The CDR3 DNA is TGTGCCAGCAGCTCGGGGAGGGGCCTCGCGGGTCCAGAGACCCAGTACTTC. Amino acid sequence: CASSSGRGLAGPETQYF.

This chain links TRBV5-1 with TRBJ1-5, with 7 bases lining up with TRBD1. Germline CDR1 and CDR2: SGHRS and YFSETQ. The CDR3 spans 13 residues. V trimming: 4 bases; J trimming: 5 bases; junction bases outside the gene matches: 3. CDR3: CASSPQGYQPQHF. CDR3 nucleotides: TGCGCCAGCAGCCCACAGGGGTATCAGCCCCAGCATTTT.

This clone was seen only a few times. The rearrangement joins TRBV18 to TRBJ1-1, with 11 bases lining up with TRBD1. Germline CDR1 reads KGHSH; CDR2 reads LQKENI. There are 15 residues in the CDR3. Germline trimming cut 3 bases from V and 2 bases from J; bases unmatched to any gene: 2. The CDR3 nucleotides read TGTGCCAGCTCACCCGGACAGGGGGCAAACACTGAAGCTTTCTTT. Its protein is CASSPGQGANTEAFF.

The V and J genes are TRBV15 and TRBJ2-6; TRBD1 matches 9 bases. Germline V gives CDR1 LNHNV, CDR2 YYDKDF (reference sequence). With V trimmed by 0 bases and J by 0 bases, 9 bases remained unmatched. The CDR3 is 20 residues long. CDR3 in amino acids: CATSRDLGTGSNSGANVLTF. In DNA, the CDR3 is TGTGCCACCAGCAGAGATCTTGGGACAGGGTCCAACTCTGGGGCCAACGTCCTGACTTTC.

The chain carries TRBV19 and TRBJ2-1, with D tentatively TRBD1 (5 bases). This CDR3 has 13 residues. Per the germline V gene, CDR1 is LNHDA and CDR2 is SQIVND (reference sequence). The CDR3 sequence is CSTGQGRYNEQFF. The CDR3 DNA follows: TGTTCAACCGGGCAGGGCCGCTACAATGAGCAGTTCTTC.

The chain recombines TRBV4-1 with TRBJ1-2; D gene ambiguous. This CDR3 spans 13 amino acids. CDR1 and CDR2 (germline): MGHRA, YSYEKL. Deletions cut 3 bases from V and 6 bases from J, with 11 bases between. Here the CDR3 DNA reads TGCGCCAGCAGCCACGGGGAGGGCGATGGCTACACCTTC. Encoded protein: CASSHGEGDGYTF.

The CDR3 DNA reads TGCGCCAGCAGCTTCGGCAATGAGCAGTTCTTC. As protein: CASSFGNEQFF. The V and J genes are TRBV5-1 and TRBJ2-1, with unresolved D. The CDR3 is 11 amino acids. In germline, CDR1 is SGHRS, CDR2 YFSETQ. Deletions cut 2 bases from V and 6 bases from J, with 3 bases between.

This chain uses TRBV6-1 with TRBJ1-1; 8 bases fit TRBD1. V dropped 6 bases and J dropped 2; count of bases not matched to a gene: 5. CDR3 length: 14 residues. CDR1 and CDR2 (germline): MNHNS, SASEGT. CDR3 DNA sequence: TGTGCCAGCAGCCGACAGGGGCGAAACACTGAAGCTTTCTTT. Protein: CASSRQGRNTEAFF.

A few counts support this clone. The J gene is TRBJ2-7, the V gene TRBV7-2; 9 nucleotides match TRBD2. Losses at the gene ends were 1 base for V and 5 bases for J; bases not matched to a gene: 6. Germline V lookup: CDR1 SGHTA, CDR2 FQGNSA. CDR3 length equals 15 residues. DNA for the CDR3: TGTGCCAGCAGCTTAGTCCTAGCGGGAATGCACGAGCAGTACTTC. Encoded protein: CASSLVLAGMHEQYF.